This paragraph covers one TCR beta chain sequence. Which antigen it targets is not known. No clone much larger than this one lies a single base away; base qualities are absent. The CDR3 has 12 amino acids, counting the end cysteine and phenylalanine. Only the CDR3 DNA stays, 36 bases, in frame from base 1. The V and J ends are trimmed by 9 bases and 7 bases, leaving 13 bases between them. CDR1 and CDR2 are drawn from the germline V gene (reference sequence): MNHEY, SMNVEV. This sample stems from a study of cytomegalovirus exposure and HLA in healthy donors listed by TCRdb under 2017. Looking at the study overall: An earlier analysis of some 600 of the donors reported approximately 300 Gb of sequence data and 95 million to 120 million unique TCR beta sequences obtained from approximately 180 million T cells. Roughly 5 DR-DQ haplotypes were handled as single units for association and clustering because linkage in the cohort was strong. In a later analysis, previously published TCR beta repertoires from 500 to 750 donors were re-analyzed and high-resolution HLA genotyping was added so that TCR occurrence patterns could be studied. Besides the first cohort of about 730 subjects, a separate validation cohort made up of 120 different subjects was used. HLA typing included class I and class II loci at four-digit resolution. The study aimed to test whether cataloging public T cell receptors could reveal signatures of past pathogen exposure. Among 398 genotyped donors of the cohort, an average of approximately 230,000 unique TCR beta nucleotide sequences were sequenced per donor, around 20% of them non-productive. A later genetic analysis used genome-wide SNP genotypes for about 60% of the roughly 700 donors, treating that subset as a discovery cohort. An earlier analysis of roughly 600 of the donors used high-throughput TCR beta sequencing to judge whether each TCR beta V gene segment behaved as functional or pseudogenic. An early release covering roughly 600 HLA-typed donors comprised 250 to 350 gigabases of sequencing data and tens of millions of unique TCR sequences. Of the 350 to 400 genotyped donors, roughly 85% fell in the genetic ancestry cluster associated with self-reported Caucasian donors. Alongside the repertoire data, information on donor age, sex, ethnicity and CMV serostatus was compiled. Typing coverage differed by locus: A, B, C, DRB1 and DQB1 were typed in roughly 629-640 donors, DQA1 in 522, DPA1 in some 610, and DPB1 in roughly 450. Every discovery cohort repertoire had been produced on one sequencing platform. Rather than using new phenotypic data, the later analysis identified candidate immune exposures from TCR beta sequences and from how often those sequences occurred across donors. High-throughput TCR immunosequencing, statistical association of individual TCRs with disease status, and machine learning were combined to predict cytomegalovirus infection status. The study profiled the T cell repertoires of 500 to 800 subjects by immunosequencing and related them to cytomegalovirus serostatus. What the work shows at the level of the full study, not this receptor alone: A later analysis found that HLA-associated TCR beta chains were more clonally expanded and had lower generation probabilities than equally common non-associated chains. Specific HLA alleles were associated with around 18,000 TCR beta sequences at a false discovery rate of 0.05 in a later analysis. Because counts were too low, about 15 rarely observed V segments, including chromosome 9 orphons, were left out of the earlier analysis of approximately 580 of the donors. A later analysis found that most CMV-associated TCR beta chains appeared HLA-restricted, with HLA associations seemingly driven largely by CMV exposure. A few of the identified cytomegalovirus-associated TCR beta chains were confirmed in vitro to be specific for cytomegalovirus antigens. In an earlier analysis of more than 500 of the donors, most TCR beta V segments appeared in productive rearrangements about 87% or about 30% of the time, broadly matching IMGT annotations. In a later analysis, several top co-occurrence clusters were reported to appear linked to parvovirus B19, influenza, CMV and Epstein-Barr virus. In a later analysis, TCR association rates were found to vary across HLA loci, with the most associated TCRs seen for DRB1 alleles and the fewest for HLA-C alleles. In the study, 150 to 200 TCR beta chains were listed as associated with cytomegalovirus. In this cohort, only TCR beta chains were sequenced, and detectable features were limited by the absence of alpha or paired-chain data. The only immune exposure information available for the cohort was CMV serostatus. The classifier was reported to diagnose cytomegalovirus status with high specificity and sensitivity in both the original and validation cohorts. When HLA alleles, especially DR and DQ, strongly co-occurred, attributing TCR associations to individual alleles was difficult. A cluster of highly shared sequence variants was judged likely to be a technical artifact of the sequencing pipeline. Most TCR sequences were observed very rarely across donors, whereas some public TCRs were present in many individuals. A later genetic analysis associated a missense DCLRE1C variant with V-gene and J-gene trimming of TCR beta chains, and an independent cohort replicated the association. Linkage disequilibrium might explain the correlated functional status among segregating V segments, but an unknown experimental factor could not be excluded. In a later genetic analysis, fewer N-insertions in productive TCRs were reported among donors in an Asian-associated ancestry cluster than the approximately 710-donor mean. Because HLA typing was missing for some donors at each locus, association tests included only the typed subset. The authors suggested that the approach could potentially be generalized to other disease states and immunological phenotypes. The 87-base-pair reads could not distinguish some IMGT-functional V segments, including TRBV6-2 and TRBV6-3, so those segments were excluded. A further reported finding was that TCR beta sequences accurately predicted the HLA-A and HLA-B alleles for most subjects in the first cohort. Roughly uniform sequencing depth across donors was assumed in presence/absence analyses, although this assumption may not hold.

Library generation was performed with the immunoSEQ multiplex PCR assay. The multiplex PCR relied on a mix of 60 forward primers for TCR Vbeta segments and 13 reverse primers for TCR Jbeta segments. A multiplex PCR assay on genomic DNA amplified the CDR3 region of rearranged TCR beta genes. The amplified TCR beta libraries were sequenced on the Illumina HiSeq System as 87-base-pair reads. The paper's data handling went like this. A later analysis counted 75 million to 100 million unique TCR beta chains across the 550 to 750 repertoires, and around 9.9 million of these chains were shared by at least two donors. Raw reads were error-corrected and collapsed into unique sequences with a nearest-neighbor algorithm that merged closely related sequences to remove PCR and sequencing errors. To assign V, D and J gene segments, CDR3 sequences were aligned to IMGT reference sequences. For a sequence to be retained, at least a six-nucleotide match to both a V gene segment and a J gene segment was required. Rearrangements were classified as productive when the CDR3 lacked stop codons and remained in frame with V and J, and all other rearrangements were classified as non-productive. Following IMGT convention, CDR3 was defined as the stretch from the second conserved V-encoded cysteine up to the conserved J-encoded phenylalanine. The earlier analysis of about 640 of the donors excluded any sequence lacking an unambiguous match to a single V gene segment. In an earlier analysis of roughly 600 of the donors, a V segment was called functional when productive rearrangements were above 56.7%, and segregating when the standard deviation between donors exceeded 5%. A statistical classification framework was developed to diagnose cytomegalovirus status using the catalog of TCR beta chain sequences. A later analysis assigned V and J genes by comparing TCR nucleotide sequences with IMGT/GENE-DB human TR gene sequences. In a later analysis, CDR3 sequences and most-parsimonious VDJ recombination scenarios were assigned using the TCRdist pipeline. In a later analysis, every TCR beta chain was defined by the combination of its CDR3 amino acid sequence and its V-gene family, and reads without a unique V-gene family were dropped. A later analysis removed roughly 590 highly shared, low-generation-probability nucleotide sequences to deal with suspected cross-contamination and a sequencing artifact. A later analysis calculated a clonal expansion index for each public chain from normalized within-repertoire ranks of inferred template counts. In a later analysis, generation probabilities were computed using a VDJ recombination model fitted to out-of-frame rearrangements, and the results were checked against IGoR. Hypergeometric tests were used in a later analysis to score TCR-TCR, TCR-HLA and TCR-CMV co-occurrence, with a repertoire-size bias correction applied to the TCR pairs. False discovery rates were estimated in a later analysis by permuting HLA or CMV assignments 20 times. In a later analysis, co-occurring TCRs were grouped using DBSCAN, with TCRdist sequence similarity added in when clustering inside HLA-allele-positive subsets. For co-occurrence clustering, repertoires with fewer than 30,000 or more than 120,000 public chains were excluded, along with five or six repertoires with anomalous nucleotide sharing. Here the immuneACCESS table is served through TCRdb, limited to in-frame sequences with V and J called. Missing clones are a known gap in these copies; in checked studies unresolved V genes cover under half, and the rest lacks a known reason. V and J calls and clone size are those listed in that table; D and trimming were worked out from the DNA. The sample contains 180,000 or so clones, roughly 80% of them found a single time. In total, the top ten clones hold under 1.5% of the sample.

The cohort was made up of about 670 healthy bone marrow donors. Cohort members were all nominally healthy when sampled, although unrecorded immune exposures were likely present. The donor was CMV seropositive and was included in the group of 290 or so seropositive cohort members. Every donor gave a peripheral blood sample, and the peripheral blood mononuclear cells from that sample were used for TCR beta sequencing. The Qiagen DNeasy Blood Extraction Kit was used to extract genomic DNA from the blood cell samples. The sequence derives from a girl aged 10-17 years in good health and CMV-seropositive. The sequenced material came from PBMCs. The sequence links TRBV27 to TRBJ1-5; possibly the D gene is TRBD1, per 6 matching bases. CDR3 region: CASQQGGQPQHF. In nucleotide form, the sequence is TGTGCCAGTCAACAGGGAGGGCAGCCCCAGCATTTT.